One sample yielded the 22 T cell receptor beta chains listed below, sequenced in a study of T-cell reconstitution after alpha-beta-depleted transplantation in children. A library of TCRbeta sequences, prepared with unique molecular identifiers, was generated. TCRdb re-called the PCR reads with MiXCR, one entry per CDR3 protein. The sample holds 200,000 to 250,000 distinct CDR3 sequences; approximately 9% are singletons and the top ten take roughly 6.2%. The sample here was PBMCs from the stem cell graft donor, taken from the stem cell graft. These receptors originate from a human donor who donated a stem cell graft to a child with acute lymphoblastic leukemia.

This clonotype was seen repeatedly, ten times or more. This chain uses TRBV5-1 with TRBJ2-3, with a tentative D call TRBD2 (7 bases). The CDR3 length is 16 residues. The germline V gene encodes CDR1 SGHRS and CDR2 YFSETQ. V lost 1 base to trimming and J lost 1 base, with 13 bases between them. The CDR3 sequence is CASSLLPGGGTDTQYF. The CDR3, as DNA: TGCGCCAGCAGCTTGCTGCCGGGGGGCGGCACAGATACGCAGTATTTT. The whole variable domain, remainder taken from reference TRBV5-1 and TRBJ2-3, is KAGVTQTPRYLIKTRGQQVTLSCSPISGHRSVSWYQQTPGQGLQFLFEYFSETQRNKGNFPGRFSGRQFSNSRSEMNVSTLELGDSALYLCASSLLPGGGTDTQYFGPGTRLTVL.

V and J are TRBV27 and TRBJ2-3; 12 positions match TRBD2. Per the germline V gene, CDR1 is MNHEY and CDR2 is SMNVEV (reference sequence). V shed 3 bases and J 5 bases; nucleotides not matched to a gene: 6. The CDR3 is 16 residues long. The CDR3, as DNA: TGTGCCAGCAGTTTTGGACTAGCGGGGCCGCGAGATACGCAGTATTTT. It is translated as CASSFGLAGPRDTQYF.

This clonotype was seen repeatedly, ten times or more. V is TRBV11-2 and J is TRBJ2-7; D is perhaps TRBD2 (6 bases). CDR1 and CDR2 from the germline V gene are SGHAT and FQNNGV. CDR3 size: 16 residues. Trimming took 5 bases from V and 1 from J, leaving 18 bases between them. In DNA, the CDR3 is TGTGCCAGCAGCCAGCATATTGGGGGGATGTCCTACGAGCAGTACTTC. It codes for CASSQHIGGMSYEQYF.

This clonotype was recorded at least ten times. CDR3 protein: CASSLEGRDAKLFF. DNA for the CDR3: TGTGCCAGCAGCTTAGAGGGCAGGGACGCAAAACTGTTTTTT. The V gene is TRBV11-2, the J gene TRBJ1-4, with D perhaps TRBD1 (5 bases). The CDR3 runs 14 residues. Germline CDR1 reads SGHAT; CDR2 reads FQNNGV. Deletions cut 0 bases from V and 10 bases from J, with 12 bases between.

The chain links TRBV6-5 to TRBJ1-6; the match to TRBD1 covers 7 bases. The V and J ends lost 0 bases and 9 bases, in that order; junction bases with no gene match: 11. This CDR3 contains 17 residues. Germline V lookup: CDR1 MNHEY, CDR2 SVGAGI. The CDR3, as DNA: TGTGCCAGCAGTTACTCGAGGGGCAGGGGGGAAGGTTCACCCCTCCACTTT. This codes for CASSYSRGRGEGSPLHF.

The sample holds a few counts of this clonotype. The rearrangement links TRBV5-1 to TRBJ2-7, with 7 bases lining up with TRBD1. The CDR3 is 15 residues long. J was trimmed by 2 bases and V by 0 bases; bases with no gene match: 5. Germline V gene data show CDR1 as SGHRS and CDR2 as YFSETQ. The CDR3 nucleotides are TGCGCCAGCAGCTTGGAGGGACAGTCCACCTACGAGCAGTACTTC. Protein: CASSLEGQSTYEQYF.

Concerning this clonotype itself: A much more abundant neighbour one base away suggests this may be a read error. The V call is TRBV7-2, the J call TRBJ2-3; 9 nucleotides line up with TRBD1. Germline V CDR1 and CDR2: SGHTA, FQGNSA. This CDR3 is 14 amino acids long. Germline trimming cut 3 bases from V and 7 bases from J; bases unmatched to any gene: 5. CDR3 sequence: CASSLGQGAYTQYF. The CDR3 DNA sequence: TGTGCCAGCAGCTTGGGACAGGGTGCATATACGCAGTATTTT.

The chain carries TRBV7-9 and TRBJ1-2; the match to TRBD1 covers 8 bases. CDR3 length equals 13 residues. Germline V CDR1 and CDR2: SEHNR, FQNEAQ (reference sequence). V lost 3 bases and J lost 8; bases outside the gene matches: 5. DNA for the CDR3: TGTGCCAGCAGCTTCCAGGGGGCGTCCGGCTACACCTTC. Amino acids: CASSFQGASGYTF.

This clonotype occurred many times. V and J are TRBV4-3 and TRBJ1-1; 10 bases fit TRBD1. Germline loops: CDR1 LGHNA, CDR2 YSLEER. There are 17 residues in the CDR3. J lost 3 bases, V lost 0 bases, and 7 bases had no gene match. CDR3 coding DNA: TGCGCCAGCAGCCAAGAGACAGGGGGCCGTTGGGACACTGAAGCTTTCTTT. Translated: CASSQETGGRWDTEAFF.

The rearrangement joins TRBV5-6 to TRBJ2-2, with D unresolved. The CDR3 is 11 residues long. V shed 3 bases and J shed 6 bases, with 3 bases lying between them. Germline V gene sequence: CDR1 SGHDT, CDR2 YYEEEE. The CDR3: CASSSSGELFF. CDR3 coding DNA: TGTGCCAGCAGCTCCTCCGGGGAGCTGTTTTTT.

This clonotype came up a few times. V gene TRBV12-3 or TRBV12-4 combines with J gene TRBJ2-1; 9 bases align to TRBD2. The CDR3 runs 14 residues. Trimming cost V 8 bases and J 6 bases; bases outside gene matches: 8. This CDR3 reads CASLEAGGSNEQFF. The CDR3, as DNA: TGTGCCAGCTTAGAAGCGGGGGGTAGCAATGAGCAGTTCTTC.

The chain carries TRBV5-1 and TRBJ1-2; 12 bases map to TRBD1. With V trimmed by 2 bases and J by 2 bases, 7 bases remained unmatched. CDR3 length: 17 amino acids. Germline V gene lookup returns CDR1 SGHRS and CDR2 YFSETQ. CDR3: CASSLYGTGGPNYGYTF. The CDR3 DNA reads TGCGCCAGCAGCTTATACGGGACAGGGGGCCCGAACTATGGCTACACCTTC.

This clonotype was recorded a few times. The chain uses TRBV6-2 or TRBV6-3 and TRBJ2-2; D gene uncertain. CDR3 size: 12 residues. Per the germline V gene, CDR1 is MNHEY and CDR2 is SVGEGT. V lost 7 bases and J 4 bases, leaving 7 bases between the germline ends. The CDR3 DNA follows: TGTGCCAGCAAGTTCGGCACCGGGGAGCTGTTTTTT. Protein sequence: CASKFGTGELFF.

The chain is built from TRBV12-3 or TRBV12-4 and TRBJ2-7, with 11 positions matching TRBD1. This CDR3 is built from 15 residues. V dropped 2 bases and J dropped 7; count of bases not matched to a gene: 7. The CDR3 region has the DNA TGTGCCAGCAGTTTAACGGGACAGGGGGTGAAAGAGCAGTACTTC. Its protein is CASSLTGQGVKEQYF.

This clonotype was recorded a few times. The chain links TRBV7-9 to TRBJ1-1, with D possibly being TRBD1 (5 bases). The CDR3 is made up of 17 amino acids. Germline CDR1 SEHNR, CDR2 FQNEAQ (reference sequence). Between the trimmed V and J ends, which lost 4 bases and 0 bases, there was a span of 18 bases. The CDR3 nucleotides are TGTGCCAGCAGCTCAGTGGGGTACGGGGGGTTGAACACTGAAGCTTTCTTT. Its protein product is CASSSVGYGGLNTEAFF.

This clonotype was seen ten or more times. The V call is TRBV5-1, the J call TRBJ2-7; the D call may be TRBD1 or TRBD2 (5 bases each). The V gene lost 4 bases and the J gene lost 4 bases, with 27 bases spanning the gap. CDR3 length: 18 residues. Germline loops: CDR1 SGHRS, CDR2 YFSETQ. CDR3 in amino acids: CASSTNMGVGVVAYEQYF. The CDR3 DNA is TGCGCCAGCAGCACCAATATGGGGGTAGGGGTTGTCGCGTACGAGCAGTACTTC.

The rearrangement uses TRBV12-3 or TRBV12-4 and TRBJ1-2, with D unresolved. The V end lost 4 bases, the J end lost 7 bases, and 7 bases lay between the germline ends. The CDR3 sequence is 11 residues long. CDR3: CASSWLGGYTF. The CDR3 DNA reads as TGTGCCAGCAGTTGGCTGGGTGGCTACACCTTC.

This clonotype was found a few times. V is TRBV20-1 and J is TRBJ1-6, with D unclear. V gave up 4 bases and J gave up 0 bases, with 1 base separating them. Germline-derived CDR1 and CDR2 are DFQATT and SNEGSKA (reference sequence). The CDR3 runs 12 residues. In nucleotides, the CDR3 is TGCAGTGCTAACTCCTATAATTCACCCCTCCACTTT. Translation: CSANSYNSPLHF.

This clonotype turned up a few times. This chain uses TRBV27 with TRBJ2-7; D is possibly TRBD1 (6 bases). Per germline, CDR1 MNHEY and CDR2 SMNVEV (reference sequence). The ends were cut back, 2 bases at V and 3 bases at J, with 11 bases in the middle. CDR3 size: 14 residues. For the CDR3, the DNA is TGTGCCAGCAGTTTACCCGGACAGCACTACGAGCAGTACTTC. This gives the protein CASSLPGQHYEQYF.

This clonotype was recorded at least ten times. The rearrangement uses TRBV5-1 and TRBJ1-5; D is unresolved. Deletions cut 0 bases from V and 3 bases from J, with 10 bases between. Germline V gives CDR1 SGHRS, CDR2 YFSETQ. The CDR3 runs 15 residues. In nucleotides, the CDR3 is TGCGCCAGCAGCTTGGCAGCAGGCTCCAATCAGCCCCAGCATTTT. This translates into CASSLAAGSNQPQHF. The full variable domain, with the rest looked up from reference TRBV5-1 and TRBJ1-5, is KAGVTQTPRYLIKTRGQQVTLSCSPISGHRSVSWYQQTPGQGLQFLFEYFSETQRNKGNFPGRFSGRQFSNSRSEMNVSTLELGDSALYLCASSLAAGSNQPQHFGDGTRLSIL.

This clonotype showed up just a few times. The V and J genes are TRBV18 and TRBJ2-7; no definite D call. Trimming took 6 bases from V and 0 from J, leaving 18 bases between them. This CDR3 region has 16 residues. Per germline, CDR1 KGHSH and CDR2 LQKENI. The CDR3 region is CASSSGRARSSYEQYF. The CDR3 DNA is TGTGCCAGCTCTTCAGGAAGGGCCCGAAGCTCCTACGAGCAGTACTTC.

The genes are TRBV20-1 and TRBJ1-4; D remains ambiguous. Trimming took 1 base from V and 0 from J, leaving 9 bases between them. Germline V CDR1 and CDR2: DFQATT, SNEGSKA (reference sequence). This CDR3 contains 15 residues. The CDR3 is CSARVGTSTNEKLFF. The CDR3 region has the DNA TGCAGTGCTAGAGTGGGAACGTCAACTAATGAAAAACTGTTTTTT.